The TCR beta chain under discussion was sequenced for a study of OX40 agonist ivuxolimab in advanced cancers. At the level of the study: Patients were dosed intravenously with ivuxolimab at 0.01 to 10 mg/kg every 2 weeks. The study enrolled dose-escalation patients with hepatocellular carcinoma, melanoma, renal cell or head and neck cancer. A male proportion of about 80% was recorded, with mean age approximately 64 years and range roughly 23 to 90. General observations from the study: Fewer expanded clones were found on average in CD4+ than in CD8+ T cells.

Generated by immunoSEQ multiplex PCR, the TCRdb table keeps only in-frame clones and is missing some. The sample lists just over 95,000 clones, around 87% occurring once. Concerning this clone itself: What it binds is not known.

The V end lost 6 bases, the J end lost 4 bases, and 19 bases lay between the germline ends. Germline CDR1 reads SNHLY; CDR2 reads FYNNEI. There are 16 residues in the CDR3. The gene calls are TRBV2 and TRBJ2-1; tentatively, D is TRBD2 (6 bases). The origin of this receptor is an adult with an advanced solid tumor such as melanoma, head and neck, liver or kidney cancer. The material sequenced was CD4+ or CD8+ T cells sorted from blood, taken in a trial of the OX40 agonist ivuxolimab. CDR3 nucleotides: TGTGCCAGCAGGGCAGCCGGGGGTCCAATATACAATGAGCAGTTCTTC. This translates into CASRAAGGPIYNEQFF.